These 21 T cell receptor beta chains came from one sample sequenced in a study of blood T cell repertoires in COVID-19. Data came from immunoSEQ multiplex PCR; TCRdb stores just in-frame clones and leaves some out. The data contain around 140,000 clones, nearly 70% of them singletons. The sample comprised peripheral blood. The source is a woman in her sixties or seventies with acute or convalescent COVID-19.

This rearrangement joins TRBV5-4 to TRBJ2-7; tentative D call: TRBD1 (6 bases). The CDR3 runs to 15 residues. V lost 3 bases and J 3 bases, leaving 16 bases between the germline ends. CDR1 is SGHNT, CDR2 YYREEE, per germline (reference sequence). The CDR3 protein is CASSYPGHPNYEQYF. The CDR3 DNA follows: TGTGCCAGCAGCTATCCGGGACATCCGAACTACGAGCAGTACTTC.

V usage is TRBV6-2 or TRBV6-3 and J usage is TRBJ2-7; TRBD1 aligns across 10 bases. J lost 3 bases, V lost 3 bases, and 14 bases had no gene match. Germline V gene sequence: CDR1 MNHEY, CDR2 SVGEGT. The CDR3 runs to 18 residues. The CDR3 DNA is TGTGCCAGCAGTTATTTTGCCGATCGGGACAGGGGTCGCTACGAGCAGTACTTC. It specifies CASSYFADRDRGRYEQYF.

This chain joins TRBV5-1 and TRBJ2-2; tentative D call: TRBD1 (5 bases). V lost 4 bases to trimming and J lost 2 bases, with 21 bases between them. Germline values: CDR1 SGHRS, CDR2 YFSETQ. This CDR3 has 18 residues. CDR3 region: CASSKNRSPTRNTGELFF. DNA for the CDR3: TGCGCCAGCAGCAAAAACAGGAGCCCTACTCGAAACACCGGGGAGCTGTTTTTT.

The chain joins TRBV6-2 or TRBV6-3 to TRBJ2-7, with D possibly TRBD2 on 5 matching bases. The germline gives CDR1 MNHEY, CDR2 SVGEGT. Trimming pared 6 bases from V and 6 bases from J, leaving 12 bases between. The CDR3 extends over 12 amino acids. The CDR3 bases are TGTGCCAGCAGCCCCCTAGCTCTCGAGCAGTACTTC. It encodes CASSPLALEQYF.

The rearrangement joins TRBV5-8 to TRBJ1-2, with 9 bases identical to TRBD1. The germline gives CDR1 SGHTS, CDR2 YDEGEE. Unmatched junction bases numbered 5, after V lost 5 bases and J lost 6 bases. The CDR3 runs 13 residues. The CDR3 loop is CASRRTGDNGYTF. The CDR3 bases are TGTGCCAGCAGACGGACAGGGGATAATGGCTACACCTTC.

The rearrangement uses TRBV7-9 and TRBJ2-7; the D gene is possibly TRBD1 (5 bases). V lost 1 base and J lost 7, with 11 bases in between. Germline V gives CDR1 SEHNR, CDR2 FQNEAQ (reference sequence). CDR3 length: 13 residues. CDR3 residues: CASSLVGREEQYF. The CDR3 nucleotides read TGTGCCAGCAGCTTAGTCGGCAGGGAAGAGCAGTACTTC.

This clone came up many times. J is TRBJ2-4 and V is TRBV28; 7 nucleotides align to TRBD1. The CDR3 has 15 residues. Germline CDR1 MDHEN, CDR2 SYDVKM. Losses at the gene ends were 6 bases for V and 3 bases for J; bases not matched to a gene: 8. The CDR3 loop reads CASRPASGGKNIQYF. The CDR3 DNA sequence: TGTGCCAGCAGGCCCGCATCAGGGGGCAAAAACATTCAGTACTTC.

The chain links TRBV11-2 to TRBJ2-5; 10 bases map to TRBD2. This CDR3 comprises 16 residues. Germline CDR1 is SGHAT and CDR2 is FQNNGV. V dropped 5 bases and J dropped 4; count of bases not matched to a gene: 10. The CDR3 DNA reads TGTGCCAGCAGCCCCGGACTAGCGGTAGCCCCAGAGACCCAGTACTTC. It yields the protein CASSPGLAVAPETQYF.

The gene calls are TRBV29-1 and TRBJ2-6; D is ambiguous. The germline V gene has CDR1 SQVTM and CDR2 ANQGSEA. Trimming cost V 1 base and J 0 bases, with 4 bases left between them. CDR3 length equals 14 residues. The CDR3, as DNA: TGCAGCGTTGAAGGGAGCTCTGGGGCCAACGTCCTGACTTTC. Protein product: CSVEGSSGANVLTF.

The chain uses TRBV5-1 and TRBJ2-5, with 13 bases that match TRBD2. V shed 4 bases and J 4 bases; nucleotides not matched to a gene: 7. The CDR3 loop spans 16 amino acids. Germline V gene sequence: CDR1 SGHRS, CDR2 YFSETQ. CDR3 protein: CASSPGLAGVSETQYF. CDR3 coding DNA: TGCGCCAGCAGCCCTGGACTAGCGGGAGTCTCAGAGACCCAGTACTTC.

The V call is TRBV5-1, the J call TRBJ1-1; no clear D gene. Germline assignment: CDR1 SGHRS and CDR2 YFSETQ. V was shortened by 0 bases and J by 0 bases, with 9 bases between the two germline ends. The CDR3 totals 15 residues. CDR3 sequence reads: CASSLGRGMNTEAFF. The CDR3 bases are TGCGCCAGCAGCTTGGGTCGGGGAATGAACACTGAAGCTTTCTTT.

The V and J genes are TRBV7-2 and TRBJ2-1, with 9 nucleotides matching TRBD2. The J segment lost 6 bases and the V segment lost 4 bases, leaving 4 bases of the junction unmatched. The CDR3 consists of 14 residues. From germline, CDR1 is SGHTA and CDR2 FQGNSA. CDR3 in amino acids: CASSYRAGGNEQFF. The CDR3 DNA sequence: TGTGCCAGCAGCTATCGAGCGGGGGGCAATGAGCAGTTCTTC.

The chain uses TRBV7-2 and TRBJ2-1; the D gene is possibly TRBD1 (6 bases). Germline V gives CDR1 SGHTA, CDR2 FQGNSA. The CDR3 sequence is 12 residues long. Trimming removed 2 bases from V and 12 bases from J, with 11 bases in between. CDR3 sequence reads: CASSLNQGGQFF. The CDR3 nucleotides are TGTGCCAGCAGCTTAAACCAAGGGGGGCAGTTCTTC.

J is TRBJ2-7 and V is TRBV12-3 or TRBV12-4; D is uncertain. This CDR3 is 12 amino acids long. Trimming took 3 bases from V and 6 from J, leaving 9 bases between them. CDR3 region: CASSFTVIEQYF. CDR3 coding DNA: TGTGCCAGCAGTTTCACTGTAATCGAGCAGTACTTC.

The J gene is TRBJ2-5, the V gene TRBV6-6; D is possibly TRBD2 (6 bases). This CDR3 has 14 residues. Deletions cut 6 bases from V and 5 bases from J, with 16 bases between. In germline, CDR1 is MNHNY, CDR2 SVGAGI (reference sequence). CDR3 loop: CASSYPAEGETQYF. The CDR3, as DNA: TGTGCCAGCAGCTACCCGGCGGAGGGGGAGACCCAGTACTTC.

This clone was seen just once. The chain recombines TRBV18 with TRBJ2-7, with a possible D match to TRBD2 (5 bases). This CDR3 comprises 15 residues. Trimming stripped 3 bases from V and 0 bases from J, with 12 bases between. The germline V gene has CDR1 KGHSH and CDR2 LQKENI. The CDR3 nucleotides read TGTGCCAGCTCACCCCCGACTACGGCCTCCTACGAGCAGTACTTC. Amino acids: CASSPPTTASYEQYF.

The chain carries TRBV2 and TRBJ2-1, with TRBD2 matching 11 bases. Germline V gives CDR1 SNHLY, CDR2 FYNNEI. V lost 6 bases to trimming and J lost 10 bases; unmatched junction nucleotides: 14. The CDR3 covers 16 residues. DNA of the CDR3: TGTGCCAGCAGCGCCGTGTATAGCGGGGGGGCCGGAGAGCAGTTCTTC. Protein: CASSAVYSGGAGEQFF.

In regard to this clone: Other DNA sequences in the sample encode the same CDR3. CDR3: CASSLGLNTDTQYF. The CDR3 nucleotides read TGTGCCAGCAGCTTAGGACTAAACACAGATACGCAGTATTTT. V and J are TRBV7-2 and TRBJ2-3, with a weak D call TRBD2 (5 bases). V lost 1 base and J 2 bases, leaving 7 bases between the germline ends. Looked up from germline, CDR1 is SGHTA and CDR2 is FQGNSA. CDR3 length equals 14 residues.

Only one count was recorded for this clone. V usage is TRBV7-2 and J usage is TRBJ2-1, with D perhaps matching TRBD2 (5 bases). The V gene's germline CDR1 is SGHTA and CDR2 FQGNSA. V lost 5 bases, J lost 10 bases, and 15 bases lay in between. This CDR3 is 13 amino acids long. CDR3 in amino acids: CASSRDWAGEQFF. Written as DNA, the CDR3 is TGTGCCAGCAGCCGGGATTGGGCGGGCGAGCAGTTCTTC. Variable domain in full (rest from reference TRBV7-2 and TRBJ2-1): GAGVSQSPSNKVTEKGKDVELRCDPISGHTALYWYRQSLGQGLEFLIYFQGNSAPDKSGLPSDRFSAERTGGSVSTLTIQRTQQEDSAVYLCASSRDWAGEQFFGPGTRLTVL.

This chain links TRBV27 with TRBJ1-2; 9 nucleotides line up with TRBD1. Germline assignment: CDR1 MNHEY and CDR2 SMNVEV (reference sequence). The CDR3 is made up of 16 amino acids. V gave up 5 bases and J gave up 5 bases; unmatched junction bases: 12. CDR3 protein: CASSTITGGAWYGYTF. For the CDR3, the DNA is TGTGCCAGCAGTACTATTACAGGGGGCGCGTGGTATGGCTACACCTTC.

The J gene is TRBJ2-1, the V gene TRBV2; 9 bases are shared with TRBD2. Germline trimming cut 6 bases from V and 4 bases from J; bases unmatched to any gene: 7. CDR1 SNHLY and CDR2 FYNNEI come from the germline V gene. The CDR3 is made up of 15 amino acids. This chain's CDR3 is CASRGVSGGYNEQFF. The CDR3 nucleotides are TGTGCCAGCAGGGGGGTTAGCGGGGGTTACAATGAGCAGTTCTTC.